Listed below are T cell receptor beta chains from one sample, sequenced in a study of blood T cell repertoires in COVID-19. Method: immunoSEQ multiplex PCR; TCRdb's copy keeps in-frame clones and lacks some. Of around 260,000 clones in the sample, roughly 86% were seen once. The specimen was peripheral blood. These receptors all stem from a man aged 35 to 55 who had recovered from COVID-19. The CDR3 runs from the conserved cysteine through the conserved F or W. Fields, in order: J gene, D gene, V gene, clone size, CDR3 protein, CDR3 DNA. The D gene is left open where the match is weak. For some rows the clone size is stated as once, few or many, or as a class when expanded; others skip it.

TRBJ2-5,TRBD2,TRBV18,NA,CASSGPTGTRVETQYF,TGTGCCAGCTCAGGGCCAACCGGGACTAGAGTTGAGACCCAGTACTTC
TRBJ2-3,TRBD2,TRBV7-9,NA,CATRTSGSTDTQYF,TGTGCCACCCGGACTAGCGGTAGCACAGATACGCAGTATTTT
TRBJ2-2,NA,TRBV27,NA,CASSFYGGGELFF,TGTGCCAGCAGTTTCTACGGCGGCGGGGAGCTGTTTTTT
TRBJ2-7,NA,TRBV13,once,CASNRYEQYF,TGTGCCAGCAATCGGTACGAGCAGTACTTC
TRBJ2-1,NA,TRBV27,NA,CASSLYGSTYNEQFF,TGTGCCAGCAGTTTATACGGGAGCACCTACAATGAGCAGTTCTTC
TRBJ2-1,NA,TRBV7-9,NA,CASSSRGSSYNEQFF,TGTGCCAGCAGTTCAAGGGGGAGCTCCTACAATGAGCAGTTCTTC
TRBJ2-7,NA,TRBV19,NA,CASSITVSYEQYF,TGTGCCAGTAGTATAACAGTATCCTACGAGCAGTACTTC
TRBJ2-7,TRBD1,TRBV27,NA,CASSFRQGSEQYF,TGTGCCAGCAGTTTCCGACAGGGCTCCGAGCAGTACTTC
TRBJ2-1,NA,TRBV9,once,CASSPQDNEQFF,TGTGCCAGCAGCCCACAAGACAATGAGCAGTTCTTC
TRBJ1-3,TRBD1,TRBV7-2,NA,CASSLSTGAGNTIYF,TGTGCCAGCAGCTTATCAACAGGGGCTGGAAACACCATATATTTT
TRBJ2-2,TRBD1,TRBV2,NA,CASSERGKGQGGTGELFF,TGTGCCAGCAGTGAAAGGGGGAAGGGACAGGGTGGCACCGGGGAGCTGTTTTTT
TRBJ1-1,NA,TRBV3-1/TRBV3-2,NA,CASSQIQGSNTEAFF,TGTGCCAGCAGCCAGATACAGGGCTCGAACACTGAAGCTTTCTTT
TRBJ2-7,TRBD2,TRBV5-6,NA,CASSLGELAGVEQYF,TGTGCCAGCAGCTTGGGAGAGTTAGCGGGAGTCGAGCAGTACTTC
TRBJ2-7,TRBD2,TRBV6-2/TRBV6-3,NA,CASSWTSGAPYEQYF,TGTGCCAGCAGTTGGACTAGCGGAGCCCCCTACGAGCAGTACTTC
TRBJ2-3,TRBD1,TRBV5-6,NA,CASSEAGTAAPDTQYF,TGTGCCAGCAGCGAAGCCGGGACAGCCGCCCCAGATACGCAGTATTTT
TRBJ1-5,TRBD1,TRBV6-5,NA,CASSSDRGSHQPQHF,TGTGCCAGCAGTTCGGACAGGGGGAGTCATCAGCCCCAGCATTTT
TRBJ1-6,TRBD1,TRBV5-1,once,CASTPGQGFSPLHF,TGCGCCAGCACCCCGGGACAGGGGTTCTCACCCCTCCACTTT
TRBJ2-7,NA,TRBV28,NA,CASSSPGISEQYF,TGTGCCAGCAGTTCCCCGGGGATAAGCGAGCAGTACTTC
TRBJ2-2,TRBD2,TRBV2,few,CASSVTGTSGTGELFF,TGTGCCAGCAGTGTGACCGGGACTAGCGGGACCGGGGAGCTGTTTTTT
TRBJ2-7,NA,TRBV18,NA,CASSQGDYEQYF,TGTGCCAGCTCACAAGGAGACTACGAGCAGTACTTC
TRBJ2-3,TRBD2,TRBV6-2/TRBV6-3,NA,CASSYGGTSGTDTQYF,TGTGCCAGCAGTTACGGTGGGACTAGCGGCACAGATACGCAGTATTTT
TRBJ1-2,NA,TRBV5-1,NA,CASSPGDGAGYTF,TGCGCCAGCAGCCCGGGGGACGGCGCTGGCTACACCTTC
TRBJ2-5,TRBD1,TRBV27,once,CASSLSTGVRETQYF,TGTGCCAGCAGTTTATCCACAGGGGTCCGGGAGACCCAGTACTTC
TRBJ2-7,NA,TRBV12-3/TRBV12-4,NA,CASSLASSYEQYF,TGTGCCAGCAGTTTAGCTAGCTCCTACGAGCAGTACTTC
TRBJ2-5,TRBD1,TRBV7-7,few,CASSLEQGFQETQYF,TGTGCCAGCAGCTTAGAACAGGGGTTTCAAGAGACCCAGTACTTC
TRBJ2-7,NA,TRBV14,once,CASSLTRLAFYEQYF,TGTGCCAGCAGCCTAACGCGTCTAGCGTTCTACGAGCAGTACTTC
TRBJ2-7,NA,TRBV27,NA,CASSLGRSGYEQYF,TGTGCCAGCAGTTTAGGGAGGAGCGGCTACGAGCAGTACTTC
TRBJ2-5,NA,TRBV5-4,NA,CSYHPSLGQQETQYF,TGTAGCTACCACCCCTCGCTCGGACAGCAAGAGACCCAGTACTTC
TRBJ2-5,TRBD2,TRBV3-1/TRBV3-2,NA,CASSQGELAGGPETQYF,TGTGCCAGCAGTCAAGGAGAGCTAGCGGGGGGGCCAGAGACCCAGTACTTC
TRBJ2-2,NA,TRBV11-2,NA,CASSFIASANTGELFF,TGTGCCAGCAGCTTTATAGCGTCCGCGAACACCGGGGAGCTGTTTTTT
TRBJ2-7,TRBD1,TRBV6-5,NA,CASRAQGFEYF,TGTGCCAGCAGGGCACAGGGGTTCGAGTACTTC
TRBJ2-6,TRBD1,TRBV5-1,NA,CASSSDGQGAAGANVLTF,TGCGCCAGCAGCTCCGACGGACAGGGCGCGGCTGGGGCCAACGTCCTGACTTTC
TRBJ1-4,NA,TRBV2,NA,CASRRAPNEKLFF,TGTGCCAGCAGGCGGGCCCCCAATGAAAAACTGTTTTTT
TRBJ2-6,NA,TRBV7-2,NA,CASSFSQGANVLTF,TGTGCCAGCAGCTTCTCGCAGGGGGCCAACGTCCTGACTTTC
TRBJ1-5,TRBD1,TRBV19,once,CASRQGDQPQHF,TGTGCCAGTCGACAGGGGGATCAGCCCCAGCATTTT
TRBJ1-1,TRBD1,TRBV27,NA,CASSLLQGRKGTEAFF,TGTGCCAGCAGTCTCCTACAGGGGAGGAAGGGCACTGAAGCTTTCTTT
TRBJ2-2,NA,TRBV5-4,NA,CASSHMRQNTGELFF,TGTGCCAGCAGCCATATGCGTCAAAACACCGGGGAGCTGTTTTTT